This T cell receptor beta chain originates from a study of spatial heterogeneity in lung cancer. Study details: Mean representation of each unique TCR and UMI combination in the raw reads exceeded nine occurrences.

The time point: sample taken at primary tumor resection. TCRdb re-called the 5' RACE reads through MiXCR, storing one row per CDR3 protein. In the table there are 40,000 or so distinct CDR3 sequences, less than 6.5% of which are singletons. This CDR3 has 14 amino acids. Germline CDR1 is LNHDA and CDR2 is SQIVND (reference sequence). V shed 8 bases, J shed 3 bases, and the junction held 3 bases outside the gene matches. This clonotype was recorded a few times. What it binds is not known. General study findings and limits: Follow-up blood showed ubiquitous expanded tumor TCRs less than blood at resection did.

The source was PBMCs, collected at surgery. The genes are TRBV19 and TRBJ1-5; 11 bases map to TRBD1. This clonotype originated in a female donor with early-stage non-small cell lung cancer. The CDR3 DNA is TGTGCCAGTGGGGACAGGGGGTACAATCAGCCCCAGCATTTT. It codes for CASGDRGYNQPQHF.